The 19 T cell receptor beta chains presented below share a single source sample, sequenced in a study of beta chain features in type 1 diabetes. Study observations and caveats: Type 1 diabetes patients had TCRB CDR3s that were shorter (moderately but significantly so) in all four CD4+ subsets.

Isolated RNA was reverse transcribed in full, so expressed TCRB transcripts were sequenced. Only in-frame clones appear in the TCRdb table, and some are missing; sequencing was by immunoSEQ multiplex PCR. The sample consists of more than 300,000 clones, about a tenth of them appearing once. No antigen is known for these receptors. The material sequenced was central memory CD4+ T cells from blood. The receptors were gathered from a young man with type 1 diabetes.

This clone has more than one count but fewer than ten. The chain combines TRBV28 with TRBJ1-6; tentative D call: TRBD1 (6 bases). The CDR3 has 13 amino acids. V shed 6 bases and J shed 10 bases, with 13 bases lying between them. Germline V gene data show CDR1 as MDHEN and CDR2 as SYDVKM. The chain's CDR3 is CASSLDSLSPLHF. In DNA, the CDR3 is TGTGCCAGCAGCCTGGACAGTTTATCACCCCTCCACTTT.

V usage is TRBV12-5 and J usage is TRBJ2-7; the match to TRBD1 covers 7 bases. The CDR3 runs 15 residues. After removal of 6 bases from V and 6 bases from J, the junction contained 14 bases not matched to a gene. Germline V CDR1 and CDR2: LGHNT, FRNRAP. The CDR3 DNA is TGTGCTAGTGGCCCACAGGGGACGGCTAGTAGCGAGCAGTACTTC. Its protein product is CASGPQGTASSEQYF.

This clone appeared a few times. The chain links TRBV6-5 to TRBJ1-2; TRBD1 agrees at 9 bases. This CDR3 is 14 amino acids long. V trimming: 8 bases; J trimming: 3 bases; junction bases outside the gene matches: 7. Per the germline V gene, CDR1 is MNHEY and CDR2 is SVGAGI. The CDR3 protein is CASRGDRVYYGYTF. The CDR3 coding sequence is TGTGCCAGCCGTGGGGACAGGGTGTACTATGGCTACACCTTC.

This clone came up a few times. The chain employs TRBV5-1 and TRBJ1-1, with 7 bases fitting TRBD1. In germline, CDR1 is SGHRS, CDR2 YFSETQ. V was pared by 5 bases and J by 4 bases, with 8 bases of the junction left unmatched. The CDR3 contains 14 residues. The CDR3 DNA is TGCGCCAGCAGATTGACAGGGCTGAGCACTGAAGCTTTCTTT. Amino acid sequence: CASRLTGLSTEAFF.

This clone came up a few times. CDR3 DNA: TGTGCCAGCAGCTACGGACTAGCGTCGGAGACCCAGTACTTC. This sequence encodes CASSYGLASETQYF. V is TRBV7-9 and J is TRBJ2-5, with TRBD2 matching 9 bases. Looked up from germline, CDR1 is SEHNR and CDR2 is FQNEAQ (reference sequence). J was trimmed by 5 bases and V by 4 bases; bases with no gene match: 5. The CDR3 has 14 amino acids.

CDR3 nucleotides: TGTGCCAGCAGCTCCAGACAGGAGGGCACAGATACGCAGTATTTT. Its protein product is CASSSRQEGTDTQYF. This chain uses TRBV7-2 with TRBJ2-3; D perhaps matches TRBD1 (6 bases). V lost 4 bases to trimming and J lost 1 base, with 12 bases between them. The CDR3 is made up of 15 amino acids. The germline CDR1 and CDR2 sequences are SGHTA and FQGNSA. Full variable domain (missing parts from reference TRBV7-2 and TRBJ2-3): GAGVSQSPSNKVTEKGKDVELRCDPISGHTALYWYRQSLGQGLEFLIYFQGNSAPDKSGLPSDRFSAERTGGSVSTLTIQRTQQEDSAVYLCASSSRQEGTDTQYFGPGTRLTVL.

The chain has TRBV6-1 and TRBJ1-6, with TRBD1 matching 10 bases. The germline V gene encodes CDR1 MNHNS and CDR2 SASEGT. This CDR3 is built from 17 residues. The J segment lost 8 bases and the V segment lost 1 base, leaving 8 bases of the junction unmatched. CDR3 sequence: CASSEVFVGQGYSPLHF. CDR3 coding DNA: TGTGCCAGCAGTGAAGTTTTTGTGGGACAGGGGTATTCACCCCTCCACTTT.

The chain links TRBV7-2 to TRBJ1-1, with D perhaps TRBD1 (6 bases). Germline assignment: CDR1 SGHTA and CDR2 FQGNSA. This CDR3 comprises 15 residues. V dropped 6 bases and J dropped 6 bases, with 20 bases sitting between them. The CDR3: CASSEPWKGVPEAFF. In nucleotides, the CDR3 is TGTGCCAGCAGTGAGCCCTGGAAGGGGGTCCCTGAAGCTTTCTTT.

The chain couples TRBV4-1 to TRBJ2-5; D remains ambiguous. From germline, CDR1 is MGHRA and CDR2 YSYEKL. This CDR3 spans 12 amino acids. V lost 0 bases and J 5 bases, leaving 4 bases between the germline ends. CDR3 region: CASSQDWETQYF. CDR3 in DNA: TGCGCCAGCAGCCAAGATTGGGAGACCCAGTACTTC.

J is TRBJ2-5 and V is TRBV4-3, with D hard to call. The CDR3 extends over 14 amino acids. Germline CDR1 is LGHNA and CDR2 is YSLEER. With 3 bases removed from V and 3 bases from J, the gap between germline ends came to 11 bases. CDR3 bases: TGCGCCAGCAGCCAGGATACCTGGAAAGAGACCCAGTACTTC. It specifies CASSQDTWKETQYF.

The chain links TRBV4-3 to TRBJ1-1; D unresolved. V was trimmed by 4 bases and J by 6 bases, leaving 6 bases between them. CDR3 length: 11 residues. Germline-derived CDR1 and CDR2 are LGHNA and YSLEER. This CDR3 is CASSLGAEAFF. For the CDR3, the DNA is TGCGCCAGCAGCCTTGGGGCTGAAGCTTTCTTT.

J is TRBJ1-2 and V is TRBV29-1, with a possible D match to TRBD1 (5 bases). Per germline, CDR1 SQVTM and CDR2 ANQGSEA. There are 12 residues in the CDR3. V lost 4 bases and J lost 6, with 12 bases in between. The CDR3 here is CSVVLDTHGYTF. DNA of the CDR3: TGCAGCGTTGTATTGGACACCCATGGCTACACCTTC.

In regard to this clone: Distinct nucleotide sequences in the sample also encode this CDR3. The rearrangement uses TRBV5-6 and TRBJ2-3, with D perhaps matching TRBD2 (7 bases). Germline values: CDR1 SGHDT, CDR2 YYEEEE. The CDR3 has 14 residues. Trimming took 4 bases from V and 3 from J, leaving 12 bases between them. The DNA for the CDR3 is TGTGCCAGCAGCCAACAGGGAGGGACAGATACGCAGTATTTT. Its translation is CASSQQGGTDTQYF.

There are a few counts of this clone. V usage is TRBV6-1 and J usage is TRBJ1-6; D possibly corresponds to TRBD1 (5 bases). CDR3 length equals 18 residues. From germline, CDR1 is MNHNS and CDR2 SASEGT. Trimming took off 0 bases at V and 5 bases at J, with 17 bases between the two ends. The chain's CDR3 is CASSEAFGGRRDNSPLHF. In DNA form, the CDR3 reads TGTGCCAGCAGTGAAGCATTCGGGGGTCGTAGGGATAATTCACCCCTCCACTTT.

This clone was picked up a small number of times. This sequence joins TRBV6-1 and TRBJ2-7; D is perhaps TRBD2 (5 bases). Germline lookup yields CDR1 MNHNS and CDR2 SASEGT. This CDR3 is 11 amino acids long. V shed 5 bases and J shed 6 bases, with 8 bases lying between them. The CDR3 is CASSTGLEQYF. The CDR3 coding sequence is TGTGCCAGCAGTACCGGACTCGAGCAGTACTTC.

V and J are TRBV7-6 and TRBJ2-7; D remains unclear. Trimming removed 5 bases at V and 3 bases at J, with 2 bases between. Germline CDR1 reads SGHVS; CDR2 reads FNYEAQ. CDR3 size: 10 residues. DNA of the CDR3: TGTGCCAGCAGCCTCTACGAGCAGTACTTC. It codes for CASSLYEQYF. Full variable domain (outside the CDR3, taken from reference TRBV7-6 and TRBJ2-7): GAGVSQSPRYKVTKRGQDVALRCDPISGHVSLYWYRQALGQGPEFLTYFNYEAQQDKSGLPNDRFSAERPEGSISTLTIQRTEQRDSAMYRCASSLYEQYFGPGTRLTVT.

This clone came up many times. The same CDR3 arises from other DNA sequences in this sample as well. The rearrangement joins TRBV29-1 to TRBJ1-1, with 7 positions matching TRBD1. J was trimmed by 1 base and V by 7 bases; bases with no gene match: 3. Germline values: CDR1 SQVTM, CDR2 ANQGSEA. The CDR3 length is 12 residues. DNA for the CDR3: TGCAGCGGACAGGGTCCGAACACTGAAGCTTTCTTT. It is translated as CSGQGPNTEAFF.

This clone turned up a few times. V and J are TRBV19 and TRBJ2-3, with TRBD1 as a possible D gene (6 bases). V was trimmed by 5 bases and J by 4 bases, leaving 10 bases between them. CDR3 length: 13 amino acids. Germline V gives CDR1 LNHDA, CDR2 SQIVND (reference sequence). The CDR3 reads CASSLQGPDTQYF. The CDR3 region has the DNA TGTGCCAGTAGTCTACAGGGCCCAGATACGCAGTATTTT.

There are many counts of this clone. The genes are TRBV28 and TRBJ2-2; the D gene is possibly TRBD2 (5 bases). Trimming cost V 7 bases and J 4 bases, with 7 bases left between them. Germline V lookup: CDR1 MDHEN, CDR2 SYDVKM. The CDR3 runs to 12 residues. The CDR3 reads CASTRGTGELFF. CDR3 sequence (DNA): TGTGCCAGCACCCGGGGCACCGGGGAGCTGTTTTTT.